Described below is a single TCR beta chain sequence and its context. Its specificity is unknown. The authors extracted RNA and reverse transcribed it into cDNA as the sequencing template. Generated by immunoSEQ multiplex PCR, the TCRdb table keeps only in-frame clones and is missing some. The sample shows several thousand clones, under 95% of them seen only once. The record originates from a study of CD8+ T cells in alopecia areata. Study background: Tofacitinib lasted 6 to 18 months, then 6 months off drug.

General study results and limits: Within the top 100, expanded CD8+ clones significantly decreased with tofacitinib, as did scalp clonality. Researchers report lesional scalp, most notably alopecia totalis/universalis, outstripped normal scalp in clonality.

The germline V gene has CDR1 SQVTM and CDR2 ANQGSEA. Trimming removed 4 bases from V and 0 bases from J, with 7 bases in between. The CDR3 covers 13 residues. Noted treatment: oral pan-JAK inhibitor, 5-10 mg twice daily. Alopecia areata patients provided lesional scalp punch biopsies and peripheral blood. Sequences were derived from skin, sampled at week 4, from a patient treated with tofacitinib. The TCR was taken from a human donor with alopecia areata. The chain employs TRBV29-1 and TRBJ1-5; D is uncertain. The CDR3 is CSVVENSNQPQHF. The CDR3 region has the DNA TGCAGCGTTGTTGAGAATAGCAATCAGCCCCAGCATTTT. Supplemented by reference TRBV29-1 and TRBJ1-5, the full variable domain reads SAVISQKPSRDICQRGTSLTIQCQVDSQVTMMFWYRQQPGQSLTLIATANQGSEATYESGFVIDKFPISRPNLTFSTLTVSNMSPEDSSIYLCSVVENSNQPQHFGDGTRLSIL.